The 13 T cell receptor beta chains given below trace back to one sample, sequenced in a study of cytomegalovirus exposure and HLA in healthy donors. The PCR contained 60 Vbeta and 13 Jbeta primers. Here immunoSEQ multiplex PCR was the method, and the copy in TCRdb shows in-frame clones only, minus some. The table records 140,000 or so clones, less than 9.5% of them present only once. Source material: PBMCs. Every receptor here comes from a male donor in good health and CMV-seronegative.

This clone appeared a few times. The gene calls are TRBV5-1 and TRBJ1-2, with 8 bases lining up with TRBD1. The V segment lost 5 bases and the J segment 5 bases; nucleotides outside the gene matches: 11. Germline CDR1 and CDR2: SGHRS and YFSETQ. CDR3 size: 15 residues. Here the CDR3 DNA reads TGCGCCAGCAGTAACACCGGACAGGGTCGGTATGGCTACACCTTC. Residues: CASSNTGQGRYGYTF.

The chain combines TRBV5-5 with TRBJ2-7; D might be TRBD2 (5 bases). CDR3 length: 13 amino acids. Trimming took off 0 bases at V and 7 bases at J, with 11 bases between the two ends. Germline CDR1 is SGHKS and CDR2 is YYEKEE (reference sequence). CDR3 amino acids: CASSLEGVGEQYF. The CDR3 bases are TGTGCCAGCAGCTTGGAGGGAGTGGGAGAGCAGTACTTC.

This chain links TRBV6-1 with TRBJ1-6; TRBD1 aligns across 7 bases. CDR1 and CDR2 (germline): MNHNS, SASEGT. This CDR3 is built from 13 residues. J was trimmed by 10 bases and V by 1 base; bases with no gene match: 1. The CDR3 region has the DNA TGTGCCAGCAGTGAAGTACAGGGGTCACCCCTCCACTTT. This translates into CASSEVQGSPLHF.

This chain's CDR3 is CATGRGMNYGYTF. In DNA, the CDR3 is TGTGCCACGGGGCGGGGAATGAACTATGGCTACACCTTC. This rearrangement joins TRBV7-6 to TRBJ1-2; D is perhaps TRBD1 (5 bases). The germline V gene encodes CDR1 SGHVS and CDR2 FNYEAQ. Trimming took off 10 bases at V and 2 bases at J, with 14 bases between the two ends. The CDR3 totals 13 residues.

V gene TRBV27 combines with J gene TRBJ1-1, with D hard to call. The ends were cut back, 3 bases at V and 4 bases at J, with 12 bases in the middle. Germline loops: CDR1 MNHEY, CDR2 SMNVEV (reference sequence). The CDR3 is 14 amino acids. The CDR3 region has the DNA TGTGCCAGCAGTTTTTTTTCCGGAGGCACTGAAGCTTTCTTT. This gives the protein CASSFFSGGTEAFF.

This clone appeared a few times. The rearrangement uses TRBV5-8 and TRBJ2-7; D not resolved. The CDR3 totals 14 residues. V gave up 4 bases and J gave up 5 bases, with 16 bases separating them. Looked up from germline, CDR1 is SGHTS and CDR2 is YDEGEE. CDR3 coding DNA: TGTGCCAGCAGCCTTCGTGGTCAGGCCCACGAGCAGTACTTC. Translated, it gives CASSLRGQAHEQYF.

This clone has only a few counts. This chain connects TRBV4-3 to TRBJ1-5; D remains unclear. CDR1 and CDR2 (germline): LGHNA, YSLEER. V was clipped by 0 bases and J by 5 bases, with 11 bases between them. The length of the CDR3 is 15 residues. The CDR3 coding sequence is TGCGCCAGCAGCCAAGATGGGCCGACCGATCAGCCCCAGCATTTT. It encodes CASSQDGPTDQPQHF.

The chain combines TRBV28 with TRBJ1-2; tentatively, D is TRBD1 (6 bases). The V end lost 6 bases, the J end lost 4 bases, and 24 bases lay between the germline ends. The CDR3 totals 17 residues. From germline, CDR1 is MDHEN and CDR2 SYDVKM. Here the CDR3 DNA reads TGTGCCAGCAGCCCAACCGTGAGGGGGAGAGTAGGCTATGGCTACACCTTC. Translation gives CASSPTVRGRVGYGYTF.

This clone was picked up a small number of times. The chain carries TRBV7-2 and TRBJ2-3; 12 bases map to TRBD2. Per germline, CDR1 SGHTA and CDR2 FQGNSA. The CDR3 spans 14 residues. V trimming: 5 bases; J trimming: 4 bases; junction bases outside the gene matches: 1. The CDR3, as DNA: TGTGCCAGCAGCGCTAGCGGGGGGGCAGATACGCAGTATTTT. This gives the protein CASSASGGADTQYF.

This clone was counted between two and nine times. The chain links TRBV6-6 to TRBJ1-2, with TRBD1 as a possible D gene (6 bases). The CDR3 covers 15 residues. The germline V gene encodes CDR1 MNHNY and CDR2 SVGAGI (reference sequence). V was pared by 0 bases and J by 2 bases, with 10 bases between. The CDR3 nucleotides read TGTGCCAGCAGTTACTCTCGGACAGTGAACTATGGCTACACCTTC. This gives the protein CASSYSRTVNYGYTF.

Concerning this clone: This sample includes further DNA sequences coding for the same CDR3. The chain is built from TRBV28 and TRBJ2-1, with D tentatively TRBD1 (6 bases). V lost 6 bases to trimming and J lost 8 bases, with 14 bases between them. Germline loops: CDR1 MDHEN, CDR2 SYDVKM. This CDR3 spans 13 amino acids. CDR3 DNA sequence: TGTGCCAGCAGCTCCCCACAGGGCTATGAGCAGTTCTTC. It codes for CASSSPQGYEQFF.

This clone was counted between two and nine times. V usage is TRBV7-2 and J usage is TRBJ1-1; D uncertain. V dropped 7 bases and J dropped 4 bases, with 16 bases sitting between them. Germline assignment: CDR1 SGHTA and CDR2 FQGNSA. The CDR3 runs to 14 residues. The CDR3, as DNA: TGTGCCAGCACCCTAGTCCGGGTCGGCACTGAAGCTTTCTTT. It is translated as CASTLVRVGTEAFF.

This clone came up a few times. This chain uses TRBV7-6 with TRBJ2-3; TRBD2 matches 9 bases. Trimming cost V 5 bases and J 0 bases; bases outside gene matches: 12. This CDR3 has 18 amino acids. Germline CDR1 SGHVS, CDR2 FNYEAQ. The CDR3 here is CASSPSGTSIYSTDTQYF. The CDR3 nucleotides read TGTGCCAGCAGCCCCAGCGGGACTAGCATCTATAGCACAGATACGCAGTATTTT.